This TCR beta chain was recovered during a study of human T cells and chemical hapten exposure. As for the study in general: Patch tests of 0.01% DPC on the upper back were read at 6 days.

TCRdb processed the RACE reads anew with MiXCR; each CDR3 protein has one entry. The top ten hold roughly 4.3% of the sample, which has some 60,000 distinct CDR3 sequences, approximately 10% seen once. Germline V gene data show CDR1 as SGDLS and CDR2 as YYNGEE. Trimming took 4 bases from V and 0 from J; bases not matched to a gene: 7. The CDR3 covers 15 residues. Indicated time point: pre-sensitization, week 0. Described treatment: therapeutic diphenylcyclopropenone sensitization with weekly scalp DPC. The source is a woman in her thirties or forties with alopecia areata. Some clones in this sample may be carry-over from other donors' samples. The rearrangement links TRBV9 to TRBJ2-7, with 7 bases aligning to TRBD2. Sequencing used whole blood, obtained in connection with sensitization to the hapten diphenylcyclopropenone (DPC). DNA for the CDR3: TGTGCCAGCAGCCCTACTAGCGCAAGCTCCTACGAGCAGTACTTC. This encodes CASSPTSASSYEQYF.